The 11 T cell receptor beta chains presented below share a single source sample, sequenced in a study of T cells in localized non-small cell lung cancer. This table comes from immunoSEQ multiplex PCR, and its TCRdb copy is limited to in-frame clones, with some not included. There are around 31,000 clones in the sample; roughly nine tenths occur only once, and around 3% lies in the top ten. The sequenced sample was peripheral blood, obtained before any cancer treatment. The receptor set was obtained from a female donor aged 60 or older with stage I lung adenocarcinoma.

This clone was recorded only once. V gene TRBV6-1 combines with J gene TRBJ2-7, with no clear D. CDR3 size: 14 residues. In germline, CDR1 is MNHNS, CDR2 SASEGT. V lost 7 bases to trimming and J lost 1 base, with 14 bases between them. For the CDR3, the DNA is TGTGCCAGCAACCCTAGGACGGATTCCTACGAGCAGTACTTC. This translates into CASNPRTDSYEQYF.

For this clone: In the same sample, other DNA sequences code for this CDR3. The gene calls are TRBV11-3 and TRBJ2-5; D gene uncertain. The V gene's germline CDR1 is SGHNT and CDR2 YENEEA. Deletions cut 1 base from V and 4 bases from J, with 4 bases between. The CDR3 consists of 12 residues. The CDR3 protein is CASSLGSETQYF. The CDR3 nucleotides read TGTGCCAGCAGCTTAGGATCAGAGACCCAGTACTTC.

The chain links TRBV6-6 to TRBJ2-1; TRBD2 aligns across 7 bases. Trimming at V came to 5 bases and at J to 5 bases, leaving 9 bases not matched to a gene. The CDR3 totals 15 residues. Germline V gene sequence: CDR1 MNHNY, CDR2 SVGAGI (reference sequence). CDR3 nucleotide sequence: TGTGCCAGCAGTGCCCACCGGGACTATCACAATGAGCAGTTCTTC. Encoded protein: CASSAHRDYHNEQFF.

This clone was picked up one time. For the CDR3, the DNA is TGTGCCAACCCGGACAGGAGCCAAGAGACCCAGTACTTC. Amino acid sequence: CANPDRSQETQYF. V usage is TRBV28 and J usage is TRBJ2-5; 7 nucleotides agree with TRBD1. The CDR3 extends over 13 amino acids. The junction had 6 bases not matched to a gene; V was cut back by 10 bases and J by 1 base. Germline V gives CDR1 MDHEN, CDR2 SYDVKM.

The chain links TRBV4-2 to TRBJ2-7, with 9 bases lining up with TRBD2. CDR3 length: 13 residues. In germline, CDR1 is LGHNA, CDR2 YNFKEQ. With 6 bases clipped from V and 0 bases from J, the junction kept 0 bases outside the gene matches. CDR3 coding DNA: TGTGCCAGCAGTAGCGGGGGCTCCTACGAGCAGTACTTC. Translating gives CASSSGGSYEQYF.

The chain links TRBV9 to TRBJ2-7; 7 bases align to TRBD1. The germline gives CDR1 SGDLS, CDR2 YYNGEE. The CDR3 totals 16 residues. The J segment lost 0 bases and the V segment lost 0 bases, leaving 6 bases of the junction unmatched. CDR3 nucleotide sequence: TGTGCCAGCAGCGTAGCCGGGGACAGCAGCTCCTACGAGCAGTACTTC. Protein sequence: CASSVAGDSSSYEQYF.

The rearrangement joins TRBV18 to TRBJ1-1; 7 positions match TRBD1. CDR1 and CDR2 (germline): KGHSH, LQKENI. The CDR3 is 14 residues long. V lost 6 bases, J lost 0 bases, and 4 bases stayed unmatched. This CDR3 is CASSQQGLNTEAFF. CDR3 nucleotides: TGTGCCAGCTCGCAACAGGGGTTGAACACTGAAGCTTTCTTT.

The chain employs TRBV5-6 and TRBJ2-4; D uncertain. The CDR3 covers 11 residues. V was trimmed by 1 base and J by 13 bases, leaving 9 bases between them. Germline V gene data show CDR1 as SGHDT and CDR2 as YYEEEE. The CDR3 here is CASSLRGRQYF. The CDR3 nucleotides are TGTGCCAGCAGCTTGCGAGGTCGCCAGTACTTC. The full variable domain, in which reference TRBV5-6 and TRBJ2-4 provide the parts outside the CDR3, is DAGVTQSPTHLIKTRGQQVTLRCSPKSGHDTVSWYQQALGQGPQFIFQYYEEEERQRGNFPDRFSGHQFPNYSSELNVNALLLGDSALYLCASSLRGRQYFGAGTRLSVL.

This clone showed up just a few times. The chain has TRBV5-5 and TRBJ2-1, with no clear D. Trimming stripped 0 bases from V and 6 bases from J, with 7 bases between. The CDR3 covers 13 residues. Germline loops: CDR1 SGHKS, CDR2 YYEKEE (reference sequence). In DNA, the CDR3 is TGTGCCAGCAGCTTGGGGAGCGCCAATGAGCAGTTCTTC. This translates into CASSLGSANEQFF. The complete variable domain, with remaining parts taken from reference TRBV5-5 and TRBJ2-1, reads DAGVTQSPTHLIKTRGQQVTLRCSPISGHKSVSWYQQVLGQGPQFIFQYYEKEERGRGNFPDRFSARQFPNYSSELNVNALLLGDSALYLCASSLGSANEQFFGPGTRLTVL.

The genes are TRBV2 and TRBJ2-5; TRBD2 might be the D (5 bases). V shed 8 bases and J shed 1 base, with 14 bases lying between them. CDR1 SNHLY and CDR2 FYNNEI come from the germline V gene. This CDR3 is 14 amino acids long. The CDR3 DNA sequence: TGTGCCAGCGGCTACCTGACTACCCAAGAGACCCAGTACTTC. The encoded protein is CASGYLTTQETQYF.

This chain links TRBV5-1 with TRBJ2-5; D is uncertain. V lost 4 bases and J 2 bases, leaving 15 bases between the germline ends. The CDR3 runs 15 residues. CDR1 SGHRS and CDR2 YFSETQ come from the germline V gene. The CDR3 is CASSPMGTVQETQYF. The CDR3 bases are TGCGCCAGCAGCCCAATGGGAACAGTACAAGAGACCCAGTACTTC.